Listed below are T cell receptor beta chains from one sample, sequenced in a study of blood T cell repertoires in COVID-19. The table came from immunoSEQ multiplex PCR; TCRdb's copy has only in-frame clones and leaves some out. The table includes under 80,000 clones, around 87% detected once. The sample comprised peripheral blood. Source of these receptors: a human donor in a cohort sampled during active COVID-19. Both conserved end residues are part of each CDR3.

CDR3 protein: CASSTRRDSPLHF
J gene: TRBJ1-6
V gene: TRBV12-3/TRBV12-4

CDR3 protein: CSVEPAGRPDTQYF
J gene: TRBJ2-3
V gene: TRBV29-1

CDR3 protein: CASSGQRPRSSPLHF
J gene: TRBJ1-6
V gene: TRBV7-2

CDR3 protein: CASSQAGTGNYEQYF
J gene: TRBJ2-7
V gene: TRBV4-1

CDR3 protein: CASSIWGGGQETQYF
J gene: TRBJ2-5
V gene: TRBV19

CDR3 protein: CASSKVAGDREETQYF
J gene: TRBJ2-5
V gene: TRBV21-1

CDR3 protein: CASRLTGGQGNTEAFF
J gene: TRBJ1-1
V gene: TRBV7-2

CDR3 protein: CASSHTSGELFF
J gene: TRBJ2-2
V gene: TRBV3-1/TRBV3-2

CDR3 protein: CASSRGRESETQYF
J gene: TRBJ2-5
V gene: TRBV7-9

CDR3 protein: CASSLAVTGNTIYF
J gene: TRBJ1-3
V gene: TRBV7-2

CDR3 protein: CASSPGWGYEQYF
J gene: TRBJ2-7
V gene: TRBV6-6

CDR3 protein: CASSFPGGQGTEAFF
J gene: TRBJ1-1
V gene: TRBV7-2

CDR3 protein: CASSQDLSGGYIQYF
J gene: TRBJ2-4
V gene: TRBV4-1

CDR3 protein: CASSGGHGRYEQYF
J gene: TRBJ2-7
V gene: TRBV9

CDR3 protein: CASSPQGADSPLHF
J gene: TRBJ1-6
V gene: TRBV18

CDR3 protein: CASSLDRDYGYTF
J gene: TRBJ1-2
V gene: TRBV28

CDR3 protein: CASSSPPPRDTQYF
J gene: TRBJ2-3
V gene: TRBV7-2

CDR3 protein: CASSFYPDRARNEQFF
J gene: TRBJ2-1
V gene: TRBV7-8

CDR3 protein: CASSLVGTGLGGEQFF
J gene: TRBJ2-1
V gene: TRBV28

CDR3 protein: CASRLTGRHTIYF
J gene: TRBJ1-3
V gene: TRBV12-3/TRBV12-4

CDR3 protein: CASSFKGGAGANVLTF
J gene: TRBJ2-6
V gene: TRBV28

CDR3 protein: CATMGEGWITLHF
J gene: TRBJ1-6
V gene: TRBV10-3

CDR3 protein: CASSLIHQGTNEKLFF
J gene: TRBJ1-4
V gene: TRBV4-1

CDR3 protein: CASSLSTGWTYNSPLHF
J gene: TRBJ1-6
V gene: TRBV27

CDR3 protein: CASSLMGGQDIETQYF
J gene: TRBJ2-5
V gene: TRBV7-3

CDR3 protein: CASSLVASGRGEQFF
J gene: TRBJ2-1
V gene: TRBV5-1

CDR3 protein: CASSIRQAYLHEANVLTF
J gene: TRBJ2-6
V gene: TRBV19